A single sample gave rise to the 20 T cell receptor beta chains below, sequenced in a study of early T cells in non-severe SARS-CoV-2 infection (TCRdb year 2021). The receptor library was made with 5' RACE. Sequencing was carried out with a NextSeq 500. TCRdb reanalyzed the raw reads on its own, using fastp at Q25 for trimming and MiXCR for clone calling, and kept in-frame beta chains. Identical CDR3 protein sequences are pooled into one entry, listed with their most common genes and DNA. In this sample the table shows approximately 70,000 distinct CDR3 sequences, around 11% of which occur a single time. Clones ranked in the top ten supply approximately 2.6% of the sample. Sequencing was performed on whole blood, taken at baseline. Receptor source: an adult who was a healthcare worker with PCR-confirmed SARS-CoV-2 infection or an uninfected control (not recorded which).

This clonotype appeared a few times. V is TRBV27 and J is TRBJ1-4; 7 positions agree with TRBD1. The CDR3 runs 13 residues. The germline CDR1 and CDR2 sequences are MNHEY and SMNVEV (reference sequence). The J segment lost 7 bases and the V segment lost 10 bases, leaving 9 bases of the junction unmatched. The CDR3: CAIPSQGSEKLFF. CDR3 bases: TGTGCCATACCCTCACAGGGGAGTGAAAAACTGTTTTTT.

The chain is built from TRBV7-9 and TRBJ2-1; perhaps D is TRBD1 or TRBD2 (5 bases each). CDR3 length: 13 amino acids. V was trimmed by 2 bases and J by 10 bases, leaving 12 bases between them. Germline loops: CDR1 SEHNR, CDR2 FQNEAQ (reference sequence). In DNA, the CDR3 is TGTGCCAGCAGCTTATCCGGGACGAGGGAGCAGTTCTTC. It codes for CASSLSGTREQFF.

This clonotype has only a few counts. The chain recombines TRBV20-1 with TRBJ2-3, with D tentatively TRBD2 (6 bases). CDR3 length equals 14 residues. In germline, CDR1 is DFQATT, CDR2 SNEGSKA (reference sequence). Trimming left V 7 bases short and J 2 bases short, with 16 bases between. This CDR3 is CSVSLPGLTDTQYF. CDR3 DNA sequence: TGCAGTGTCTCCCTACCGGGACTCACAGATACGCAGTATTTT.

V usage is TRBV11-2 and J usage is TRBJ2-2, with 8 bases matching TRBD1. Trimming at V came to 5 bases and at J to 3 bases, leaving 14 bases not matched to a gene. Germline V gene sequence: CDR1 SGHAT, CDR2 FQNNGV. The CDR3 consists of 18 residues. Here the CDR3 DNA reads TGTGCCAGCAGCCTTCGGACAGGGATCAGCACGGACACCGGGGAGCTGTTTTTT. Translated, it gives CASSLRTGISTDTGELFF.

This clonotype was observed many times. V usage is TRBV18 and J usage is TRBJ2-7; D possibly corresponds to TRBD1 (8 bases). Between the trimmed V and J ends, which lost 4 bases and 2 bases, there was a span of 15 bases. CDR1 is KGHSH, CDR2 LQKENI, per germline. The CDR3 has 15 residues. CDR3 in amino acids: CASSLDREGPYEQYF. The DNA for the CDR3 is TGTGCCAGCTCACTGGACAGGGAGGGCCCCTACGAGCAGTACTTC.

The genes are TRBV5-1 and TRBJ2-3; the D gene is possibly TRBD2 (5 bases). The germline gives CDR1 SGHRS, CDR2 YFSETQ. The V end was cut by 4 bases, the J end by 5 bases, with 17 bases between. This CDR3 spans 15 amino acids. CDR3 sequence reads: CASSLTGDSQDTQYF. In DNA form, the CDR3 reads TGCGCCAGCAGCCTCACCGGGGATAGCCAAGATACGCAGTATTTT.

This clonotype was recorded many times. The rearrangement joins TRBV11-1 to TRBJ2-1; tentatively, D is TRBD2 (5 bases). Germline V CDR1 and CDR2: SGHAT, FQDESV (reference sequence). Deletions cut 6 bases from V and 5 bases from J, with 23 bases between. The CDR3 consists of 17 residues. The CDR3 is CASRRGHPALRDNEQFF. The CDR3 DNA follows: TGTGCCAGCAGGCGAGGGCATCCAGCCCTAAGGGACAATGAGCAGTTCTTC. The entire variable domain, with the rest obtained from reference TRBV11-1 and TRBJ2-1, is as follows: EAEVAQSPRYKITEKSQAVAFWCDPISGHATLYWYRQILGQGPELLVQFQDESVVDDSQLPKDRFSAERLKGVDSTLKIQPAELGDSAMYLCASRRGHPALRDNEQFFGPGTRLTVL.

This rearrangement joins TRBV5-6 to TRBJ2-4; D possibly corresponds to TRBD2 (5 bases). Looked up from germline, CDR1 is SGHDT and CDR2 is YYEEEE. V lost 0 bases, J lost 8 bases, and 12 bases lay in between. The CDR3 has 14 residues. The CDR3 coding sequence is TGTGCCAGCAGCTTGGGGACTCCAAGAGACATTCAGTACTTC. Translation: CASSLGTPRDIQYF.

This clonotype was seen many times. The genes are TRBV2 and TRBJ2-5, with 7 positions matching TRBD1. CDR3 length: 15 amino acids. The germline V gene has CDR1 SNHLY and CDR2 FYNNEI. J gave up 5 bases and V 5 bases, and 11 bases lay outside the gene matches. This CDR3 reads CASSRNELGGETQYF. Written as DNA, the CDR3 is TGTGCCAGCAGTAGGAATGAGTTAGGGGGCGAGACCCAGTACTTC.

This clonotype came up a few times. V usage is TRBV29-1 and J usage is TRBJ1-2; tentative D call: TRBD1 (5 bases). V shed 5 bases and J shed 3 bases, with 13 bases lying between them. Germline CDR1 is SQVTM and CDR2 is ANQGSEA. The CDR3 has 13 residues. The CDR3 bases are TGCAGCGTTCCATTGACGGGGCACTATGGCTACACCTTC. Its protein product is CSVPLTGHYGYTF. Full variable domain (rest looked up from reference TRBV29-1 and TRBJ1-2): SAVISQKPSRDICQRGTSLTIQCQVDSQVTMMFWYRQQPGQSLTLIATANQGSEATYESGFVIDKFPISRPNLTFSTLTVSNMSPEDSSIYLCSVPLTGHYGYTFGSGTRLTVV.

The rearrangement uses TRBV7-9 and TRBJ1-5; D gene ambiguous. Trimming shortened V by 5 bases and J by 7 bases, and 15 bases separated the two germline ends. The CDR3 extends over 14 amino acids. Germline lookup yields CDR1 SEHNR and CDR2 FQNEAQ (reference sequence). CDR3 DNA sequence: TGTGCCAGCAGCGCAGTAGCCACCGAACAGCCCCAGCATTTT. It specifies CASSAVATEQPQHF.

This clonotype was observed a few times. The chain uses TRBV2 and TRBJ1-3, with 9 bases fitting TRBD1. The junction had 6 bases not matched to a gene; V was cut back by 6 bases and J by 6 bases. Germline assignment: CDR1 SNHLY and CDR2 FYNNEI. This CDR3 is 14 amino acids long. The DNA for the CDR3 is TGTGCCAGCAGCGCTACAGGGGGCGAAAACACCATATATTTT. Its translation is CASSATGGENTIYF.

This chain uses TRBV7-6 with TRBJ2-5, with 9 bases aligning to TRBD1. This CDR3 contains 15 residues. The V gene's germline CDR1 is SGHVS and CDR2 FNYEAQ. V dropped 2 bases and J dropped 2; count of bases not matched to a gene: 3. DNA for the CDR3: TGTGCCAGCAGCTTACGGACAGGGGCACAAGAGACCCAGTACTTC. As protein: CASSLRTGAQETQYF.

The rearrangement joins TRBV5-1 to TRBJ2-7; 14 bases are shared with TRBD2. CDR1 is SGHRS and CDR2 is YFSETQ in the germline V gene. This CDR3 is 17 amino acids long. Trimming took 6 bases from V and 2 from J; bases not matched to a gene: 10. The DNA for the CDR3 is TGCGCCAGCAACTCCGGGACTAGCGGGGGTTCCACCTACGAGCAGTACTTC. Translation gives CASNSGTSGGSTYEQYF.

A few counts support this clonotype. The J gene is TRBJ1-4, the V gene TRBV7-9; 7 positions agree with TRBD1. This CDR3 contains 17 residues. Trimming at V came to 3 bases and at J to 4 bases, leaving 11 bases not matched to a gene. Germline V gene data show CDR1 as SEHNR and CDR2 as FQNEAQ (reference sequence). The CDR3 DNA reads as TGTGCCAGCAGCTTGGGAACCTTCCGGGACAGTAATGAAAAACTGTTTTTT. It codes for CASSLGTFRDSNEKLFF.

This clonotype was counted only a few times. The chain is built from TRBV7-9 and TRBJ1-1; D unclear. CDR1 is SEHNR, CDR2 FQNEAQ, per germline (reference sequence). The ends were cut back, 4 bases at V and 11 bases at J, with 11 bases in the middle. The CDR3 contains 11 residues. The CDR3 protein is CASSSDVPAFF. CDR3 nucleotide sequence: TGTGCCAGCAGCTCCGATGTCCCCGCTTTCTTT.

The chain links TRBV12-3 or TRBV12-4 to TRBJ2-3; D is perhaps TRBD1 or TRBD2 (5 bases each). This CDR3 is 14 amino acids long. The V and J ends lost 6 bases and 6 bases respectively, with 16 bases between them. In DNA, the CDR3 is TGTGCCAGCAGGCCGGGACCCTCCCGGGATACGCAGTATTTT. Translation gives CASRPGPSRDTQYF.

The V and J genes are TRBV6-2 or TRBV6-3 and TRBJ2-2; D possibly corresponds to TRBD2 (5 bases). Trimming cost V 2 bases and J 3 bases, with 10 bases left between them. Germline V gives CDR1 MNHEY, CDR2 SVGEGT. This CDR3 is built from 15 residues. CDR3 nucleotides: TGTGCCAGCAGTTACCCAACTAGAGACACCGGGGAGCTGTTTTTT. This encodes CASSYPTRDTGELFF.

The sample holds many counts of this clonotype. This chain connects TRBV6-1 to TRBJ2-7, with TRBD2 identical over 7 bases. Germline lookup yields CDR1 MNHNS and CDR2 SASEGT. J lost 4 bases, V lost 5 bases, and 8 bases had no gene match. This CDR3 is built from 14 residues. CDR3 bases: TGTGCCAGCAGTTCGGGGGGAGTAGGGTACGAGCAGTACTTC. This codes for CASSSGGVGYEQYF.

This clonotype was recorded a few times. The CDR3 nucleotides read TGTGCCAGCAGCTCCCGGGCAGGGACAGGGCAGACTGAAGCTTTCTTT. Protein: CASSSRAGTGQTEAFF. This chain links TRBV7-8 with TRBJ1-1, with 9 bases fitting TRBD1. Germline CDR1 and CDR2: SGHVS and FQNEAQ. There are 16 residues in the CDR3. After removal of 4 bases from V and 5 bases from J, the junction contained 11 bases not matched to a gene.